This TCR beta chain emerged from a study of response to subunit inactivated influenza vaccine. The study's findings and limits: Few additional T cells are recruited per seasonal influenza vaccination, authors suggested.

A few counts support this clonotype. No antigen is known for it. In TCRdb, the RT-PCR reads were re-called with MiXCR into one record per CDR3 protein. The sample contains fewer than 250,000 distinct CDR3 sequences, 14% of which appear only once. There are 11 residues in the CDR3. Trimming shortened V by 3 bases and J by 5 bases, and 7 bases separated the two germline ends. Germline V gives CDR1 GTSNPN, CDR2 SVGIG (reference sequence). Sequenced material: CD8+ T cells sorted from PBMCs, taken 4 to 6 days after vaccination. The source of this sequence is a man between 45 and 60 years old who received an inactivated influenza vaccine. J is TRBJ1-1 and V is TRBV30, with a tentative D call TRBD1 (5 bases). The CDR3 sequence is CAWRQVTEAFF. The CDR3 bases are TGTGCCTGGAGACAGGTTACTGAAGCTTTCTTT.